The rows below give T cell receptor beta chains drawn from one sample of a study of T cell repertoires in cytomegalovirus infection. The antigens these receptors bind are not known. TCRdb reprocessed the reads via MiXCR and lists one record per CDR3 protein. The sample carries roughly 500,000 distinct CDR3 sequences, 30% to 35% recorded once. Source: cultured PBMCs, taken from culture after CMV antigen stimulation. These receptors all come from a human donor in good health (CMV status not recorded). Some clones in this sample may be carry-over from other donors' samples. CDR3s include the opening cysteine and the closing phenylalanine or tryptophan. D genes are given only for firm matches. The size of a clone is reported for some rows only, either as once, few or many, or as a class for expanded clones.

cdr3_length	v_call	j_call	d_call	clone_size	cdr3_nt	cdr3_aa
12	TRBV12-3/TRBV12-4	TRBJ2-3	.	.	TGTGCCAGCACCCGGGGGACAGATACGCAGTATTTT	CASTRGTDTQYF
15	TRBV6-5	TRBJ2-3	.	.	TGTGCCAGCAGCCAAAGCCTAGTCGCCGCAGATACGCAGTATTTT	CASSQSLVAADTQYF
19	TRBV20-1	TRBJ2-1	TRBD2	few	TGCAGTGCTAGAGTACGCCCGGGGACTAGCGGGATCTCCTACAATGAGCAGTTCTTC	CSARVRPGTSGISYNEQFF
16	TRBV7-8	TRBJ1-3	.	many	TGTGCCAGCAGCTTACGTGACGGACCCTCTGGAAACACCATATATTTT	CASSLRDGPSGNTIYF
15	TRBV6-1	TRBJ2-3	TRBD1	.	TGTGCCAGCAGTGCCCGGGACAGGGGGATAGATACGCAGTATTTT	CASSARDRGIDTQYF
15	TRBV7-1	TRBJ2-7	TRBD1	.	TGTGCCAGCAGCGCACTGACAGGGGGAGGCTACGAGCAGTACTTC	CASSALTGGGYEQYF
15	TRBV7-4	TRBJ2-5	.	.	TGTGCCAGCAGCTTTCCGGGATTGGGTCGGGAGACCCAGTACTTC	CASSFPGLGRETQYF
17	TRBV7-2	TRBJ2-1	TRBD2	.	TGTGCCAGCAGCTTACCGCTGGGACTAGCGGGAGTAAGTGAGCAGTTCTTC	CASSLPLGLAGVSEQFF
15	TRBV7-2	TRBJ2-3	.	many	TGTGCCAGCAGCTTAGTCCTTGGAAGCACAGATACGCAGTATTTT	CASSLVLGSTDTQYF
18	TRBV7-6	TRBJ1-4	.	.	TGTGCCAGCAGCGTCCGCAAGGGAGGGGCCCCAACTAATGAAAAACTGTTTTTT	CASSVRKGGAPTNEKLFF
14	TRBV19	TRBJ2-2	.	.	TGTGCCAGTAGTCCAGGAGCGTGGACCGGGGAGCTGTTTTTT	CASSPGAWTGELFF
16	TRBV7-6	TRBJ2-3	TRBD2	.	TGTGCCAGCAGCTTAGATAGAAGCGGGAGCTCAGATACGCAGTATTTT	CASSLDRSGSSDTQYF
17	TRBV12-3/TRBV12-4	TRBJ2-1	TRBD2	.	TGTGCCAGCAGGCCGACAGCGGGAGGAAGCTCCTACAATGAGCAGTTCTTC	CASRPTAGGSSYNEQFF
13	TRBV7-2	TRBJ1-5	TRBD1	many	TGTGCCAGCAGCCGACAGGGAGGACAGCCCCAGCATTTT	CASSRQGGQPQHF
14	TRBV5-1	TRBJ2-3	.	.	TGCGCCAGCAGCTTGGACGGAGGGGTGGATACGCAGTATTTT	CASSLDGGVDTQYF
15	TRBV25-1	TRBJ1-6	TRBD1	.	TGTGCCAGCAGTCCACCCACAGGGGGGGATTCACCCCTCCACTTT	CASSPPTGGDSPLHF
13	TRBV12-3/TRBV12-4	TRBJ1-2	.	many	TGTGCCAGCAGTTTTTCAGAGGAGAATGGCTACACCTTC	CASSFSEENGYTF
15	TRBV7-2	TRBJ2-4	.	few	TGTGCCAGCAGCTTAGATTCCGGGACAAGAAACATTCAGTACTTC	CASSLDSGTRNIQYF
16	TRBV4-1	TRBJ2-2	TRBD2	few	TGCGCCAGCAGCCAAGCTGGACTAGCGGGGACCGGGGAGCTGTTTTTT	CASSQAGLAGTGELFF
14	TRBV6-5	TRBJ2-7	.	few	TGTGCCAGCAGGAGGGAATCTCAGTCGTCCGAGCAGTACTTC	CASRRESQSSEQYF
16	TRBV11-2	TRBJ2-5	.	few	TGTGCCAGCAGCACCCAGGGGTGGGGGCCCAGGGAGACCCAGTACTTC	CASSTQGWGPRETQYF
15	TRBV20-1	TRBJ2-5	TRBD2	.	TGCAGTGCTCCCCCTAGGGGTGCGGGAGGAGAGACCCAGTACTTC	CSAPPRGAGGETQYF
12	TRBV6-6	TRBJ1-5	.	.	TGTGCCAGCAGTTACTCCCTAGGGGCCCAGCATTTT	CASSYSLGAQHF
13	TRBV29-1	TRBJ1-4	.	once	TGCAGCGCCTACAGGTCCACCTATGAAAAACTGTTTTTT	CSAYRSTYEKLFF
13	TRBV9	TRBJ2-1	.	few	TGTGCCAGCAGCGCCGCGACTATCAATGAGCAGTTCTTC	CASSAATINEQFF
18	TRBV20-1	TRBJ2-1	TRBD2	.	TGCAGTGCTAGAGATTACCTAGCGGGAGGATCTCCCTACAATGAGCAGTTCTTC	CSARDYLAGGSPYNEQFF
13	TRBV11-2	TRBJ2-7	.	few	TGTGCCAGCAGCTTCCCGGGAGCCTACGAGCAGTACTTC	CASSFPGAYEQYF
14	TRBV19	TRBJ1-5	.	few	TGTGCCAGTAGCCCAGGGTACGGCAATCAGCCCCAGCATTTT	CASSPGYGNQPQHF